These 15 T cell receptor beta chains share one sample of origin, sequenced in a study of T cells expressing NK-cell markers. From the 5' RACE reads, TCRdb lists one entry per CDR3 protein and no DNA. The data show about 540,000 distinct CDR3 sequences, and the top ten clones hold roughly 3.4%. Sequences were obtained from blood T cells: a sorted CD56 or NKG2C T cell subset, CD4+ or CD8+ T cells, or bulk PBMC T cells (not recorded which). The receptors originated from a man aged 18 to 35 in good health.

V gene TRBV4-3 combines with J gene TRBJ2-1. The length of the CDR3 is 16 residues. Germline V gene data show CDR1 as LGHNA and CDR2 as YSLEER. This chain's CDR3 is CASTPNLGGTYNEQFF.

The V and J genes are TRBV29-1 and TRBJ2-3; the TRBD2 assignment by TCRdb is unverifiable without DNA. Per the germline V gene, CDR1 is SQVTM and CDR2 is ANQGSEA. The CDR3 length is 16 residues. The CDR3 loop reads CSVGFLAGSVTDTQYF.

The chain joins TRBV29-1 to TRBJ2-5. This CDR3 is built from 12 residues. In germline, CDR1 is SQVTM, CDR2 ANQGSEA. CDR3 region: CSGTETQETQYF.

The CDR3 spells CSARPGTRVTGELFF. The chain links TRBV20-1 to TRBJ2-2; without DNA, the TCRdb call of TRBD2 cannot be checked. In germline, CDR1 is DFQATT, CDR2 SNEGSKA (reference sequence). The CDR3 runs 15 residues.

The chain carries TRBV6-2 or TRBV6-3 and TRBJ1-2. In germline, CDR1 is MNHEY, CDR2 SVGEGT. The CDR3 spans 13 residues. The CDR3 sequence is CASMALDYYGYTF.

The V gene is TRBV29-1, the J gene TRBJ2-4; there is no DNA to check the TCRdb D call of TRBD1. Germline V gene data show CDR1 as SQVTM and CDR2 as ANQGSEA. The CDR3 extends over 15 amino acids. The CDR3 spells CSVDGTGGTKNIQYF.

The chain combines TRBV6-1 with TRBJ2-7; the TCRdb call, TRBD2, lacks DNA for checking. The CDR3 is made up of 16 amino acids. Per the germline V gene, CDR1 is MNHNS and CDR2 is SASEGT. The CDR3 sequence is CASSEGRNPRTYEQYF.

This sequence joins TRBV6-5 and TRBJ2-1; TCRdb proposes TRBD1, but this gene call is untestable without DNA. There are 16 residues in the CDR3. Germline-derived CDR1 and CDR2 are MNHEY and SVGAGI. The chain's CDR3 is CASSPGTALSYNEQFF.

The chain couples TRBV7-2 to TRBJ2-5; TCRdb names TRBD1, which stays unverified in the absence of DNA. This CDR3 spans 15 amino acids. Germline V gene sequence: CDR1 SGHTA, CDR2 FQGNSA. The CDR3 region is CASSLWDSRQETQYF.

The chain joins TRBV7-2 to TRBJ2-1. Germline V gene data show CDR1 as SGHTA and CDR2 as FQGNSA. The CDR3 covers 15 residues. The CDR3 spells CASSLVVGRYNEQFF.

The chain links TRBV5-1 to TRBJ1-1; TCRdb's D gene call, TRBD1, goes unchecked for lack of DNA. This CDR3 has 15 residues. Germline CDR1 and CDR2: SGHRS and YFSETQ. The CDR3 is CASSFQGIANTEAFF. Drawing the rest from reference TRBV5-1 and TRBJ1-1, the complete variable domain is KAGVTQTPRYLIKTRGQQVTLSCSPISGHRSVSWYQQTPGQGLQFLFEYFSETQRNKGNFPGRFSGRQFSNSRSEMNVSTLELGDSALYLCASSFQGIANTEAFFGQGTRLTVV.

This rearrangement joins TRBV15 to TRBJ2-4; TCRdb's D call, TRBD1, is unchecked because there is no DNA. The V gene's germline CDR1 is LNHNV and CDR2 YYDKDF (reference sequence). CDR3 length equals 17 residues. CDR3 sequence reads: CATSRTQTATKVDIQYF. Variable domain in full (rest from reference TRBV15 and TRBJ2-4): DAMVIQNPRYQVTQFGKPVTLSCSQTLNHNVMYWYQQKSSQAPKLLFHYYDKDFNNEADTPDNFQSRRPNTSFCFLDIRSPGLGDTAMYLCATSRTQTATKVDIQYFGAGTRLSVL.

CDR3 sequence reads: CASMGATSYNEQFF. The chain has TRBV6-1 and TRBJ2-1; TCRdb calls TRBD1, which cannot be checked without DNA. The CDR3 covers 14 residues. Germline V gives CDR1 MNHNS, CDR2 SASEGT.

The chain uses TRBV10-2 and TRBJ2-3; TCRdb's D call, TRBD2, is unchecked because there is no DNA. Germline CDR1 reads WSHSY; CDR2 reads SAAADI. This CDR3 is 17 amino acids long. The CDR3 loop reads CASSAGGAGVSTDTQYF.

The genes are TRBV28 and TRBJ2-4; the TCRdb D gene call, TRBD1, has no DNA to confirm it. CDR1 MDHEN and CDR2 SYDVKM come from the germline V gene. This CDR3 region has 14 residues. The CDR3 protein is CASSSTGQLNIQYF.